This entry features one T cell receptor (beta chain) sequence. Antigen specificity is unknown. This record comes from a study of lymphopenia after photon versus proton radiotherapy. The repertoire was sequenced with immunoSEQ multiplex PCR; TCRdb's copy has only in-frame clones and lacks some. Of about 16,000 clones in the sample, just over 85% were seen once. Overall study results and limits: Proton therapy kept repertoires fairly stable, unlike photons, which gained effector/memory cells.

The V gene's germline CDR1 is GTSNPN and CDR2 SVGIG (reference sequence). This CDR3 has 11 residues. V gave up 5 bases and J gave up 10 bases, with 12 bases separating them. This sequence was found in a man in his sixties or seventies with pancreatic cancer. The input for sequencing was peripheral blood, taken from a patient treated with proton-based radiotherapy. The V and J genes are TRBV30 and TRBJ2-4; no clear D. The CDR3: CAWETAAIQYF. The CDR3 coding sequence is TGTGCCTGGGAAACTGCGGCAATTCAGTACTTC.